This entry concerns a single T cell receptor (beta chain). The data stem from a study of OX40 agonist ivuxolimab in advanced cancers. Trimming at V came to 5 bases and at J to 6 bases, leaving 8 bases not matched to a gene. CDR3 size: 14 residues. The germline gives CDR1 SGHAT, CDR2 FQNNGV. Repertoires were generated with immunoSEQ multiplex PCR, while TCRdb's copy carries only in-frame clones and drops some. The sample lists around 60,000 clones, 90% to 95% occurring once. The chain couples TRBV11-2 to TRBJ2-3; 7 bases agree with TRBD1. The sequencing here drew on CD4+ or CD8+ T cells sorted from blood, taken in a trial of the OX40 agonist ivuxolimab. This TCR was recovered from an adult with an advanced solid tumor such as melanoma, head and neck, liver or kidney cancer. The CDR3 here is CASSLGTAGDTQYF. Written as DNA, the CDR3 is TGTGCCAGCAGCCTTGGGACAGCCGGTGATACGCAGTATTTT.